One sample yielded the 29 T cell receptor beta chains listed below, sequenced in a study of cytomegalovirus exposure and HLA in healthy donors. The data were produced by immunoSEQ multiplex PCR, yet TCRdb's version contains in-frame clones alone and is incomplete. The sample consists of approximately 260,000 clones, around 88% of them appearing once. What was sequenced was PBMCs. These receptors were collected from a woman in her twenties or thirties in good health and CMV-seropositive.

In DNA, the CDR3 is TGTGCCAGCAGTTCAATGGCTAGCGGGGCCTACGAGCAGTACTTC. It specifies CASSSMASGAYEQYF. The genes are TRBV28 and TRBJ2-7; 9 bases line up with TRBD2. CDR1 MDHEN and CDR2 SYDVKM come from the germline V gene. The CDR3 loop spans 15 amino acids. Losses at the gene ends were 4 bases for V and 2 bases for J; bases not matched to a gene: 6.

The V and J genes are TRBV6-5 and TRBJ2-3; 9 bases agree with TRBD2. Germline V CDR1 and CDR2: MNHEY, SVGAGI. The CDR3 totals 15 residues. V gave up 5 bases and J gave up 1 base; unmatched junction bases: 4. This CDR3 is CASSLSGGGTDTQYF. The CDR3 DNA reads as TGTGCCAGCAGTCTTAGCGGGGGAGGCACAGATACGCAGTATTTT.

The chain has TRBV28 and TRBJ2-7; D is unresolved. Germline CDR1 MDHEN, CDR2 SYDVKM. There are 11 residues in the CDR3. With 6 bases removed from V and 4 bases from J, the gap between germline ends came to 7 bases. In DNA form, the CDR3 reads TGTGCCAGCAGCGTCAGTTACGAGCAGTACTTC. Translation: CASSVSYEQYF. Filled out from reference TRBV28 and TRBJ2-7, the complete variable domain reads DVKVTQSSRYLVKRTGEKVFLECVQDMDHENMFWYRQDPGLGLRLIYFSYDVKMKEKGDIPEGYSVSREKKERFSLILESASTNQTSMYLCASSVSYEQYFGPGTRLTVT.

The chain employs TRBV19 and TRBJ2-5; 10 positions agree with TRBD2. V was clipped by 4 bases and J by 7 bases; unmatched bases: 12. The CDR3 contains 16 residues. The germline V gene encodes CDR1 LNHDA and CDR2 SQIVND (reference sequence). This chain's CDR3 is CASSTQTSGSGGTQYF. CDR3 sequence (DNA): TGTGCCAGTAGTACGCAGACTAGCGGGTCCGGTGGGACCCAGTACTTC.

The chain joins TRBV25-1 to TRBJ1-1; the D is unclear. This CDR3 has 12 residues. CDR1 is MGHDK, CDR2 SYGVNS, per germline. The V end lost 2 bases, the J end lost 8 bases, and 9 bases lay between the germline ends. For the CDR3, the DNA is TGTGCCAGCAGTGAAGGTGAGGTCGAAGCTTTCTTT. The encoded protein is CASSEGEVEAFF.

This clone was counted a single time. This rearrangement joins TRBV29-1 to TRBJ1-2, with 8 bases lining up with TRBD1. CDR1 SQVTM and CDR2 ANQGSEA come from the germline V gene. The V and J ends lost 3 bases and 4 bases, in that order; junction bases with no gene match: 7. The CDR3 is made up of 14 amino acids. CDR3: CSVDKNRGVYGYTF. The CDR3 region has the DNA TGCAGCGTTGATAAAAACAGGGGGGTCTATGGCTACACCTTC.

V and J are TRBV9 and TRBJ2-1; D is perhaps TRBD1 (6 bases). Trimming took off 3 bases at V and 5 bases at J, with 15 bases between the two ends. Germline V gene data show CDR1 as SGDLS and CDR2 as YYNGEE. This CDR3 region has 15 residues. The CDR3: CASSDSGTSDNEQFF. In DNA form, the CDR3 reads TGTGCCAGCAGCGACTCCGGGACAAGCGACAATGAGCAGTTCTTC.

V is TRBV18 and J is TRBJ1-5; D gene unclear. Germline loops: CDR1 KGHSH, CDR2 LQKENI. This CDR3 spans 12 amino acids. V lost 2 bases and J 5 bases, leaving 4 bases between the germline ends. The CDR3 nucleotides are TGTGCCAGCTCACCAGGAGATCAGCCCCAGCATTTT. Translated, it gives CASSPGDQPQHF. The entire variable domain, with the rest obtained from reference TRBV18 and TRBJ1-5, is as follows: NAGVMQNPRHLVRRRGQEARLRCSPMKGHSHVYWYRQLPEEGLKFMVYLQKENIIDESGMPKERFSAEFPKEGPSILRIQQVVRGDSAAYFCASSPGDQPQHFGDGTRLSIL.

The rearrangement uses TRBV19 and TRBJ2-7, with a possible D match to TRBD1 (6 bases). The germline V gene has CDR1 LNHDA and CDR2 SQIVND (reference sequence). The CDR3 is 14 amino acids. V was clipped by 6 bases and J by 0 bases, with 12 bases between them. The CDR3 DNA sequence: TGTGCCAGTAGGGGGACACAAAGCTCCTACGAGCAGTACTTC. Translated: CASRGTQSSYEQYF.

Only one count was recorded for this clone. The chain is built from TRBV6-6 and TRBJ2-4, with TRBD1 matching over 8 bases. Germline V CDR1 and CDR2: MNHNY, SVGAGI (reference sequence). The CDR3 is made up of 16 amino acids. The trim removed 4 bases at V and 0 bases at J, leaving 5 bases unmatched. CDR3 in amino acids: CASSFTGGTAKNIQYF. Written as DNA, the CDR3 is TGTGCCAGCAGTTTCACAGGGGGTACAGCCAAAAACATTCAGTACTTC.

J is TRBJ1-1 and V is TRBV15, with D unclear. CDR3 length equals 15 residues. V dropped 0 bases and J dropped 4 bases, with 12 bases sitting between them. CDR1 is LNHNV, CDR2 YYDKDF, per germline (reference sequence). The chain's CDR3 is CATSREGQVATEAFF. CDR3 nucleotide sequence: TGTGCCACCAGCAGAGAGGGCCAGGTGGCCACTGAAGCTTTCTTT.

This clone was found a few times. The chain uses TRBV6-5 and TRBJ1-2; 7 nucleotides line up with TRBD1. With V trimmed by 10 bases and J by 6 bases, 11 bases remained unmatched. This CDR3 comprises 13 residues. Germline V CDR1 and CDR2: MNHEY, SVGAGI. The chain's CDR3 is CATKLDDRDGYTF. In DNA, the CDR3 is TGTGCCACTAAGTTGGATGACAGGGATGGCTACACCTTC.

The CDR3 bases are TGCGCCAGCCAAACCGGGACTAGCGGAATAAATGAGCAGTTCTTC. This translates into CASQTGTSGINEQFF. The rearrangement uses TRBV5-1 and TRBJ2-1, with 11 bases identical to TRBD2. Germline CDR1 and CDR2: SGHRS and YFSETQ. The CDR3 totals 15 residues. The V and J ends lost 7 bases and 7 bases, in that order; junction bases with no gene match: 10.

This sequence joins TRBV4-1 and TRBJ2-7; a possible D gene is TRBD1 (5 bases). Trimming pared 2 bases from V and 6 bases from J, leaving 14 bases between. CDR1 MGHRA and CDR2 YSYEKL come from the germline V gene. CDR3 size: 14 residues. CDR3 sequence: CASSQLSQGSEQYF. The DNA of the CDR3 is TGCGCCAGCAGCCAACTTAGCCAGGGCAGCGAGCAGTACTTC.

The chain is built from TRBV2 and TRBJ2-3; D uncertain. The germline V gene has CDR1 SNHLY and CDR2 FYNNEI. V shed 3 bases and J shed 1 base, with 11 bases lying between them. The CDR3 covers 15 residues. CDR3 residues: CASSEGPQGTDTQYF. CDR3 in DNA: TGTGCCAGCAGTGAGGGCCCTCAGGGCACAGATACGCAGTATTTT. The complete variable domain, with remaining parts taken from reference TRBV2 and TRBJ2-3, reads EPEVTQTPSHQVTQMGQEVILRCVPISNHLYFYWYRQILGQKVEFLVSFYNNEISEKSEIFDDQFSVERPDGSNFTLKIRSTKLEDSAMYFCASSEGPQGTDTQYFGPGTRLTVL.

The chain is built from TRBV2 and TRBJ2-1, with 10 bases lining up with TRBD1. This CDR3 has 15 residues. Germline loops: CDR1 SNHLY, CDR2 FYNNEI. V lost 5 bases and J lost 2; bases outside the gene matches: 3. CDR3: CASSKDRGPYNEQFF. In nucleotides, the CDR3 is TGTGCCAGCAGTAAAGACAGGGGGCCCTACAATGAGCAGTTCTTC.

This chain joins TRBV5-6 and TRBJ2-5; D gene uncertain. Germline V gives CDR1 SGHDT, CDR2 YYEEEE. V lost 2 bases and J 3 bases, leaving 11 bases between the germline ends. The length of the CDR3 is 14 residues. As DNA, the CDR3 is TGTGCCAGCAGCTTTAACTCTGCCGAAGAGACCCAGTACTTC. It encodes CASSFNSAEETQYF.

The rearrangement links TRBV5-1 to TRBJ2-2; weak D call: TRBD2 (5 bases). The CDR3 extends over 15 amino acids. The V end was cut by 2 bases, the J end by 0 bases, with 8 bases between. Germline V CDR1 and CDR2: SGHRS, YFSETQ. CDR3 loop: CASSLSGTNTGELFF. The CDR3 bases are TGCGCCAGCAGCTTATCGGGGACGAACACCGGGGAGCTGTTTTTT.

The chain links TRBV28 to TRBJ2-7, with 10 positions matching TRBD2. Germline V gene sequence: CDR1 MDHEN, CDR2 SYDVKM. J gave up 5 bases and V 6 bases, and 13 bases lay outside the gene matches. This CDR3 region has 16 residues. This CDR3 reads CASRSIMGLAIHEQYF. The CDR3 DNA is TGTGCCAGCAGGAGCATAATGGGACTAGCGATCCACGAGCAGTACTTC.

The chain couples TRBV29-1 to TRBJ2-3; D possibly corresponds to TRBD2 (5 bases). Looked up from germline, CDR1 is SQVTM and CDR2 is ANQGSEA. The CDR3 has 14 amino acids. V gave up 3 bases and J gave up 4 bases, with 14 bases separating them. The CDR3 loop is CSVESGVVADTQYF. The CDR3 coding sequence is TGCAGCGTTGAGTCCGGGGTGGTGGCAGATACGCAGTATTTT.

This chain uses TRBV6-1 with TRBJ1-3; tentatively, D is TRBD1 (6 bases). This CDR3 has 15 residues. V dropped 0 bases and J dropped 3 bases, with 9 bases sitting between them. Germline V gene lookup returns CDR1 MNHNS and CDR2 SASEGT. The CDR3 region has the DNA TGTGCCAGCAGTGAAGCGCAAGGGGGTGGAAACACCATATATTTT. The encoded protein is CASSEAQGGGNTIYF.

The gene calls are TRBV28 and TRBJ2-5; TRBD1 is a possible D gene (5 bases). Germline CDR1 and CDR2: MDHEN and SYDVKM. Trimming pared 7 bases from V and 5 bases from J, leaving 23 bases between. CDR3 size: 16 residues. CDR3 residues: CASNPPRQGSMETQYF. In DNA, the CDR3 is TGTGCCAGCAACCCTCCGCGGCAGGGATCAATGGAGACCCAGTACTTC.

The chain has TRBV7-9 and TRBJ2-1; 13 nucleotides match TRBD2. J gave up 3 bases and V 11 bases, and 13 bases lay outside the gene matches. Germline CDR1 is SEHNR and CDR2 is FQNEAQ (reference sequence). The CDR3 is 17 residues long. Written as DNA, the CDR3 is TGTGCCCTGCCAACTAGCGGGAGGGCCATCTTCTACAATGAGCAGTTCTTC. This translates into CALPTSGRAIFYNEQFF.

V is TRBV18 and J is TRBJ2-5, with 7 bases fitting TRBD2. Germline values: CDR1 KGHSH, CDR2 LQKENI. CDR3 length equals 14 residues. V shed 5 bases and J 0 bases; nucleotides not matched to a gene: 3. CDR3 in amino acids: CASSSGLDQETQYF. CDR3 nucleotides: TGTGCCAGCTCATCCGGACTAGACCAAGAGACCCAGTACTTC.

About this clone: The junction departs from the called germline gene at one end, perhaps through a read error. This chain's CDR3 is CASSLDRYQETQYF. In nucleotides, the CDR3 is TGTGCCAGTAGTCTAGACAGATACCAAGAGACCCAGTACTTC. V is TRBV19 and J is TRBJ2-5; maybe TRBD1 (5 bases). This CDR3 comprises 14 residues. Looked up from germline, CDR1 is LNHDA and CDR2 is SQIVND (reference sequence).

The chain joins TRBV5-4 to TRBJ2-7, with 7 bases that match TRBD2. V lost 0 bases to trimming and J lost 0 bases; unmatched junction nucleotides: 6. The CDR3 is 16 residues long. Germline V gives CDR1 SGHNT, CDR2 YYREEE (reference sequence). This CDR3 is CASSLDLAVSSYEQYF. The CDR3 coding sequence is TGTGCCAGCAGCTTGGACCTAGCGGTAAGCTCCTACGAGCAGTACTTC.

The chain carries TRBV2 and TRBJ2-3; D not resolved. Trimming shortened V by 0 bases and J by 2 bases, and 3 bases separated the two germline ends. Germline loops: CDR1 SNHLY, CDR2 FYNNEI. There are 13 residues in the CDR3. CDR3 in DNA: TGTGCCAGCAGTGAAGCCGTCACAGATACGCAGTATTTT. Protein product: CASSEAVTDTQYF.

The chain uses TRBV14 and TRBJ1-2; no clear D gene. Germline CDR1 and CDR2: SGHDN and FVKESK. The length of the CDR3 is 13 residues. Between the trimmed V and J ends, which lost 4 bases and 2 bases, there was a span of 8 bases. CDR3 sequence: CASSPGGNYGYTF. The DNA for the CDR3 is TGTGCCAGCAGCCCTGGCGGGAACTATGGCTACACCTTC.

The chain joins TRBV27 to TRBJ2-2; D is possibly TRBD2 (7 bases). The V gene lost 8 bases and the J gene lost 3 bases, with 25 bases spanning the gap. Per the germline V gene, CDR1 is MNHEY and CDR2 is SMNVEV (reference sequence). The CDR3 has 18 residues. The CDR3 region has the DNA TGTGCCAGCGCAACAACTATGCCGGGGGGCGATGACACCGGGGAGCTGTTTTTT. Amino acid sequence: CASATTMPGGDDTGELFF.